Shown below are 13 T cell receptor beta chains from a single sample sequenced in a study of blood T cell repertoires in COVID-19. The repertoire was sequenced with immunoSEQ multiplex PCR; TCRdb's copy has only in-frame clones and lacks some. This table has 300,000 to 450,000 clones, roughly 86% appearing once. The sample was peripheral blood. The receptors come from a human donor with acute or convalescent COVID-19. The donor label of this sample is uncertain.

This clone was recorded only once. The V call is TRBV20-1, the J call TRBJ1-4, with a tentative D call TRBD1 (5 bases). The CDR3 totals 11 residues. The V gene lost 5 bases and the J gene lost 8 bases, with 9 bases spanning the gap. Germline CDR1 is DFQATT and CDR2 is SNEGSKA (reference sequence). CDR3 nucleotides: TGCAGTGCTGGGTACAGGGAAAAACTGTTTTTT. This sequence encodes CSAGYREKLFF.

This rearrangement joins TRBV30 to TRBJ1-6; tentatively, D is TRBD1 (5 bases). The germline V gene has CDR1 GTSNPN and CDR2 SVGIG (reference sequence). V lost 0 bases to trimming and J lost 10 bases, with 10 bases between them. This CDR3 region has 13 residues. Written as DNA, the CDR3 is TGTGCCTGGAGTGTACAGGAGGGCTCACCCCTCCACTTT. Protein sequence: CAWSVQEGSPLHF.

CDR3 sequence (DNA): TGTGCCAGCAGCTTAGTAGGGACAGGGAATGAAAAACTGTTTTTT. Its translation: CASSLVGTGNEKLFF. This chain links TRBV7-9 with TRBJ1-4, with 9 bases fitting TRBD1. The CDR3 spans 15 residues. Per the germline V gene, CDR1 is SEHNR and CDR2 is FQNEAQ (reference sequence). Trimming at V came to 1 base and at J to 5 bases, leaving 2 bases not matched to a gene.

This chain uses TRBV5-6 with TRBJ1-1; no clear D gene. CDR1 is SGHDT and CDR2 is YYEEEE in the germline V gene. Trimming left V 1 base short and J 0 bases short, with 7 bases between. CDR3 length: 14 amino acids. The CDR3 bases are TGTGCCAGCAGCTTGCTTGAGCTGAACACTGAAGCTTTCTTT. It encodes CASSLLELNTEAFF. Together with reference TRBV5-6 and TRBJ1-1, the CDR3 gives the full variable domain: DAGVTQSPTHLIKTRGQQVTLRCSPKSGHDTVSWYQQALGQGPQFIFQYYEEEERQRGNFPDRFSGHQFPNYSSELNVNALLLGDSALYLCASSLLELNTEAFFGQGTRLTVV.

The chain recombines TRBV27 with TRBJ1-1; D may be TRBD1 (6 bases). Per germline, CDR1 MNHEY and CDR2 SMNVEV (reference sequence). The CDR3 totals 13 residues. V lost 2 bases and J 6 bases, leaving 10 bases between the germline ends. CDR3 bases: TGTGCCAGCAGTTTAAAGGGGGTTGCTGAAGCTTTCTTT. Translating gives CASSLKGVAEAFF.

The V gene is TRBV28, the J gene TRBJ1-2; tentatively, D is TRBD1 (6 bases). The CDR3 length is 15 residues. Trimming shortened V by 6 bases and J by 0 bases, and 14 bases separated the two germline ends. Germline V gene data show CDR1 as MDHEN and CDR2 as SYDVKM. CDR3 in amino acids: CASSERTVTNYGYTF. In DNA form, the CDR3 reads TGTGCCAGCAGCGAAAGGACAGTTACTAACTATGGCTACACCTTC.

CDR3 bases: TGTGCCAGCAGTTCTTCCAGTAGCAATCAGCCCCAGCATTTT. Protein: CASSSSSSNQPQHF. The chain combines TRBV6-5 with TRBJ1-5; no firm D call. V dropped 4 bases and J dropped 0 bases, with 7 bases sitting between them. CDR3 length equals 14 residues. Germline lookup yields CDR1 MNHEY and CDR2 SVGAGI.

This clone was seen once. This chain joins TRBV6-4 and TRBJ2-7, with D perhaps TRBD1 (5 bases). The CDR3 loop spans 13 amino acids. CDR1 is MRHNA and CDR2 is SNTAGT in the germline V gene. Trimming left V 3 bases short and J 9 bases short, with 15 bases between. The CDR3 DNA reads as TGTGCCAGCAGTGAACGGGTAGGGGCAGTGCAGTACTTC. Translating gives CASSERVGAVQYF.

V is TRBV5-5 and J is TRBJ1-1; D gene ambiguous. V was cut by 3 bases and J by 5 bases, with 8 bases left in between. Per germline, CDR1 SGHKS and CDR2 YYEKEE (reference sequence). The CDR3 has 12 residues. The CDR3 loop is CASSWAGTEAFF. In DNA, the CDR3 is TGTGCCAGCAGCTGGGCGGGGACTGAAGCTTTCTTT.

As regards this clone: Different DNA sequences within this sample yield the same CDR3. This chain joins TRBV5-1 and TRBJ2-3, with D maybe TRBD1 (6 bases). CDR3 length equals 12 residues. Germline loops: CDR1 SGHRS, CDR2 YFSETQ. V lost 3 bases, J lost 5 bases, and 7 bases lay in between. The CDR3: CASSSGVDTQYF. Written as DNA, the CDR3 is TGCGCCAGCAGCTCAGGGGTAGATACGCAGTATTTT.

This clone was observed a handful of times. Here the CDR3 reads CASSEATASYEQYF. The DNA of the CDR3 is TGTGCCAGCAGTGAAGCTACAGCTTCCTACGAGCAGTACTTC. The rearrangement links TRBV6-1 to TRBJ2-7; D unresolved. V was shortened by 0 bases and J by 1 base, with 7 bases between the two germline ends. The CDR3 runs 14 residues. In germline, CDR1 is MNHNS, CDR2 SASEGT.

This sequence joins TRBV11-2 and TRBJ2-7, with 10 bases that match TRBD1. CDR3 length: 15 amino acids. Per the germline V gene, CDR1 is SGHAT and CDR2 is FQNNGV. V shed 3 bases and J 2 bases; nucleotides not matched to a gene: 4. In DNA, the CDR3 is TGTGCCAGCAGCTTCACCGGGACAGGGGCCTACGAGCAGTACTTC. This gives the protein CASSFTGTGAYEQYF.

The rearrangement uses TRBV5-4 and TRBJ2-2; D possibly corresponds to TRBD1 (6 bases). The length of the CDR3 is 20 residues. V lost 4 bases to trimming and J lost 2 bases, with 27 bases between them. The germline CDR1 and CDR2 sequences are SGHNT and YYREEE (reference sequence). CDR3 sequence reads: CASSTDSQIRPLPNTGELFF. CDR3 in DNA: TGTGCCAGCAGCACGGACAGCCAGATTCGACCCTTACCTAACACCGGGGAGCTGTTTTTT.